A selection of T cell receptor beta chains follows, all from one sample in a study of neurological immune-mediated disorders. TCRdb used MiXCR to reprocess the 5' RACE reads, holding one entry per CDR3 protein. The repertoire consists of more than 50,000 distinct CDR3 sequences, with 3% to 5% occurring once and the leading ten covering 1.3%. Sequencing used PBMCs. These receptors came from a man younger than 40 with multiple sclerosis. CDR3s leave out the opening cysteine and the closing phenylalanine or tryptophan. A D gene is named only where the DNA matches it firmly.

cdr3_aa,j_call,d_call,v_call
ASNRAGTGGYEQY,TRBJ2-7,TRBD1,TRBV7-2
ASSSTSGGKAKNIQY,TRBJ2-4,TRBD2,TRBV7-2
ASSLASGANVLT,TRBJ2-6,NA,TRBV12-3/TRBV12-4
ASSLNEGLNTGELF,TRBJ2-2,NA,TRBV7-9
SVEGRDSYEQY,TRBJ2-7,NA,TRBV29-1
ASSFLNEQF,TRBJ2-1,NA,TRBV6-2/TRBV6-3
SAARKNQGKGEKLF,TRBJ1-4,NA,TRBV20-1
SVEGDLSYNEQF,TRBJ2-1,NA,TRBV29-1
ASSRTGYEQY,TRBJ2-7,NA,TRBV4-1
ASSQDFSGEAGELF,TRBJ2-2,TRBD2,TRBV4-2
ASSTAGTPEGTQY,TRBJ2-3,NA,TRBV5-1
SAGEAGGFYEQY,TRBJ2-7,TRBD1,TRBV20-1
ASSLGTGLAGGTDTQY,TRBJ2-3,TRBD2,TRBV5-5
ASSLSPAGTGGAGSPLH,TRBJ1-6,TRBD1,TRBV27
ASSFNGELSTEAF,TRBJ1-1,NA,TRBV5-1
ASSLGSSDEQF,TRBJ2-1,NA,TRBV7-9
AISRDREETQY,TRBJ2-5,TRBD1,TRBV10-3
ASSLDPSVEQY,TRBJ2-7,NA,TRBV5-1
ASSGREFETQY,TRBJ2-5,TRBD2,TRBV9
ASSLLDKTSSYNEQF,TRBJ2-1,NA,TRBV7-2
SAEGAVLRGLKETQY,TRBJ2-5,TRBD1,TRBV20-1
SAQGGFEQY,TRBJ2-7,TRBD1,TRBV20-1
SASSGGTGELF,TRBJ2-2,TRBD2,TRBV20-1
ASSGLPSGGPLQETQY,TRBJ2-5,TRBD2,TRBV5-1
ASSYQGGPGELF,TRBJ2-2,TRBD2,TRBV5-1
ASSFQTGTEAF,TRBJ1-1,NA,TRBV12-3/TRBV12-4
ASRASGGDNEQF,TRBJ2-1,TRBD2,TRBV6-2/TRBV6-3
ATRSHQVLTGELF,TRBJ2-2,NA,TRBV15
SVEGQRTYNEQF,TRBJ2-1,NA,TRBV29-1
ASSSWGQEKLF,TRBJ1-4,NA,TRBV6-6
SARGQPGTANTGELF,TRBJ2-2,TRBD1,TRBV20-1
SARRTGALSYEQY,TRBJ2-7,NA,TRBV20-1
ASSLGGQRRSTEAF,TRBJ1-1,NA,TRBV11-2
ASSVSGGHYNEQF,TRBJ2-1,TRBD2,TRBV9
ASSDNPGYSPLN,TRBJ1-6,NA,TRBV10-2
SVTGDSNQPQN,TRBJ1-5,NA,TRBV20-1
ASSDRGFGQPQH,TRBJ1-5,TRBD1,TRBV12-3/TRBV12-4
ASSFREARSQY,TRBJ2-3,NA,TRBV5-1
ASSLGISVPQETQY,TRBJ2-5,NA,TRBV7-2
ASSLWYAGSTDTQY,TRBJ2-3,NA,TRBV12-3/TRBV12-4
ASSQDQGKETQY,TRBJ2-5,NA,TRBV3-1
ACSLMGPGNQPQH,TRBJ1-5,NA,TRBV7-2
AILLDSYNEQF,TRBJ2-1,NA,TRBV7-9
ATSDPGQETQY,TRBJ2-5,TRBD1,TRBV24-1
ASSLAGGASTDTQY,TRBJ2-3,NA,TRBV12-3/TRBV12-4
ASSHYSGTANTEAF,TRBJ1-1,NA,TRBV12-3/TRBV12-4
ASSYGTTTEAF,TRBJ1-1,NA,TRBV10-2
AISGISSYEQY,TRBJ2-7,NA,TRBV10-3
ASSLGGGTGNTEAF,TRBJ1-1,TRBD1,TRBV5-6
ASSFQGNYGYT,TRBJ1-2,NA,TRBV7-2
SATGLSLTEAF,TRBJ1-1,NA,TRBV20-1
ASSSLGGETQY,TRBJ2-5,NA,TRBV7-3
ASTLAGEVSGANVLT,TRBJ2-6,TRBD2,TRBV5-4
SAWDARAGKLF,TRBJ1-4,NA,TRBV20-1
ASSFGRGGYNEQF,TRBJ2-1,TRBD2,TRBV7-2
ASSLVGAQGDTQY,TRBJ2-3,NA,TRBV5-6
SASSANYGYT,TRBJ1-2,NA,TRBV20-1
ASSLFGATDTQY,TRBJ2-3,NA,TRBV5-1
ASSDMGAYNEQF,TRBJ2-1,NA,TRBV9